The 7 T cell receptor beta chains reported below all come from one sample, sequenced in a study of regulatory T cells in long-lasting Graves disease. The time point: persistent/refractory GD, antithyroid drugs over 5 years with positive TRAb. Generation of the TCR library employed RNA extracted from PBMCs. To make TCR beta libraries, researchers used iRepertoire HTBI primers and Arm-PCR of CDR3 regions. From the multiplex PCR reads, TCRdb called clonotypes with MiXCR, one entry per CDR3 protein. Of under 500,000 distinct CDR3 sequences listed, less than 25% are singletons. Sequenced material: peripheral blood mononuclear cells (PBMCs), taken when the disease was refractory, from a patient treated with antithyroid drugs. The source of these receptors is a female donor with Graves disease.

V and J are TRBV19 and TRBJ2-7, with 10 positions matching TRBD2. The CDR3 spans 15 residues. V lost 7 bases, J lost 1 base, and 7 bases stayed unmatched. The germline gives CDR1 LNHDA, CDR2 SQIVND (reference sequence). This CDR3 is CASTSASGSSYEQYF. CDR3 DNA sequence: TGTGCCAGTACCTCGGCTAGCGGGAGTTCCTACGAGCAGTACTTC.

The rearrangement uses TRBV6-1 and TRBJ2-3, with TRBD2 matching 7 bases. Trimming at V came to 5 bases and at J to 4 bases, leaving 9 bases not matched to a gene. The germline gives CDR1 MNHNS, CDR2 SASEGT. The CDR3 covers 15 residues. CDR3 DNA sequence: TGTGCCAGCAGTCTTGATGGGACTAACGCAGATACGCAGTATTTT. The encoded protein is CASSLDGTNADTQYF.

The chain combines TRBV4-1 with TRBJ2-5, with 13 bases fitting TRBD2. This CDR3 is 16 amino acids long. CDR1 is MGHRA, CDR2 YSYEKL, per germline. With V trimmed by 2 bases and J by 4 bases, 4 bases remained unmatched. The CDR3 protein is CASSQLTSGGRETQYF. CDR3 sequence (DNA): TGCGCCAGCAGCCAATTGACTAGCGGGGGGAGAGAGACCCAGTACTTC.

This clonotype was seen a handful of times. V usage is TRBV20-1 and J usage is TRBJ1-4, with a weak D call TRBD1 (5 bases). This CDR3 has 14 residues. Trimming took off 5 bases at V and 0 bases at J, with 10 bases between the two ends. Germline V CDR1 and CDR2: DFQATT, SNEGSKA (reference sequence). The CDR3 loop is CSALDTTTNEKLFF. CDR3 DNA: TGCAGTGCTTTGGACACGACAACTAATGAAAAACTGTTTTTT.

This clonotype appeared a few times. This chain uses TRBV9 with TRBJ1-1; perhaps TRBD1 as D (5 bases). The CDR3 length is 14 residues. Germline assignment: CDR1 SGDLS and CDR2 YYNGEE. Trimming removed 4 bases at V and 4 bases at J, with 14 bases between. This CDR3 is CASSPRGGSTEAFF. The CDR3 DNA reads as TGTGCCAGCAGCCCCCGTGGGGGGTCCACTGAAGCTTTCTTT.

This clonotype has more than one count but fewer than ten. This rearrangement joins TRBV20-1 to TRBJ2-3; 10 nucleotides match TRBD2. V was clipped by 3 bases and J by 3 bases; unmatched bases: 3. The CDR3 consists of 14 residues. Germline V gene sequence: CDR1 DFQATT, CDR2 SNEGSKA (reference sequence). The CDR3 sequence is CSASLTSGTDTQYF. DNA of the CDR3: TGCAGTGCTAGTTTGACTAGCGGGACAGATACGCAGTATTTT.

The sample holds many counts of this clonotype. This chain links TRBV28 with TRBJ1-6; D gene ambiguous. The CDR3 is made up of 12 amino acids. Germline V gene sequence: CDR1 MDHEN, CDR2 SYDVKM. The ends were cut back, 7 bases at V and 10 bases at J, with 11 bases in the middle. The CDR3 spells CASKESGSPLHF. CDR3 sequence (DNA): TGTGCCAGCAAAGAAAGTGGATCACCCCTCCACTTT. Using reference TRBV28 and TRBJ1-6 for the parts outside the CDR3, the full variable domain is DVKVTQSSRYLVKRTGEKVFLECVQDMDHENMFWYRQDPGLGLRLIYFSYDVKMKEKGDIPEGYSVSREKKERFSLILESASTNQTSMYLCASKESGSPLHFGNGTRLTVT.